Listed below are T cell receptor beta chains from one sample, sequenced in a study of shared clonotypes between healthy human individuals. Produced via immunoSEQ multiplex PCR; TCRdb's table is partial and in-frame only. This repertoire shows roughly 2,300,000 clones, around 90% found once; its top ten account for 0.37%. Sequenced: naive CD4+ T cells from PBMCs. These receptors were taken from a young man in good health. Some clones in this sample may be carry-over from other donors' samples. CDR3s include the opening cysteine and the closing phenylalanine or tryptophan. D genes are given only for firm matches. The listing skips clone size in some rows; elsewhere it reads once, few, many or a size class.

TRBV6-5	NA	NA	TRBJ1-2	TGTGCCAGCAGCCCTCGAGGCAGGGGTAGCTATGGCTACACCTTC	CASSPRGRGSYGYTF
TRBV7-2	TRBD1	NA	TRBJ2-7	TGTGCCAGCAGCTTCCGACAGGGAACGGGCGAGCAGTACTTC	CASSFRQGTGEQYF
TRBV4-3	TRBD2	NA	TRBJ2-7	TGCGCCAGCAGGAGGCGGGAGGGCTCGAGCGAGCAGTACTTC	CASRRREGSSEQYF
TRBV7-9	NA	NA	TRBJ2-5	TGTGCCAGCAGCCACACGGGACCGGACGGGACCCAGTACTTC	CASSHTGPDGTQYF
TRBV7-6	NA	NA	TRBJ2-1	TGTGCCAGCAGCTTCGACGGGGTCGCCTACAATGAGCAGTTCTTC	CASSFDGVAYNEQFF
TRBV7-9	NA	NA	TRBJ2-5	TGTGCCATCGAGCACACAGGGAGAGGAGAGACCCAGTACTTC	CAIEHTGRGETQYF
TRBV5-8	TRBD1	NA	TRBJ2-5	TGTGCCAGCAGCTTGGCCGGGACAGGGGTAGAGACCCAGTACTTC	CASSLAGTGVETQYF
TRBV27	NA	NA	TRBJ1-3	TGTGCCAGCAGGAGCCCTGGGGTGGACACCATATATTTT	CASRSPGVDTIYF
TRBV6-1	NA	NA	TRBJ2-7	TGTGCCAGCAGCGAAATGTACGACTACGAGCAGTACTTC	CASSEMYDYEQYF
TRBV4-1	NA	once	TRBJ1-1	TGCGCCAGCAGCACACGAGATTCAGGGGTAATAAACACTGAAGCTTTCTTT	CASSTRDSGVINTEAFF
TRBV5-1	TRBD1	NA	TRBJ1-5	TGCGCCAGCAGCTGGCTAGACCGGGACAGGGGTGGGAGAGTGGATCAGCCCCAGCATTTT	CASSWLDRDRGGRVDQPQHF
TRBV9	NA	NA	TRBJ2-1	TGTGCCAGCAGCGAAACGCCGGGATCTTACAATGAGCAGTTCTTC	CASSETPGSYNEQFF
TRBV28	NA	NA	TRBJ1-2	TGTGCCAGCAGTTTGGGGCGAGCGGGACACCTCTCGGCCGGCTACACCTTC	CASSLGRAGHLSAGYTF
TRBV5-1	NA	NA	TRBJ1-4	TGCGCCAGCAGCCCCCTCCCCGACGGACCTAATGAAAAACTGTTTTTT	CASSPLPDGPNEKLFF
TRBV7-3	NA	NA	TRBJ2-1	TGTGCCAGCAGCTTATTTAACGGAGATGAGCAGTTCTTC	CASSLFNGDEQFF
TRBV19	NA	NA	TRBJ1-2	TGTGCCAGTAGTATAATTCAGGGGTCTACCACTAACTATGGCTACACCTTC	CASSIIQGSTTNYGYTF
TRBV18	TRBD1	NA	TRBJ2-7	TGTGCCAGCTCACTACCACAGGGGTACGAGCAGTACTTC	CASSLPQGYEQYF
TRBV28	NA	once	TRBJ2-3	TGTGCCAGCAGTCGGCAGGGGGGCCAGGATACGCAGTATTTT	CASSRQGGQDTQYF
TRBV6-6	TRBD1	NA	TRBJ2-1	TGTGCCACCGGACAGGCGAGCTCCTACAATGAGCAGTTCTTC	CATGQASSYNEQFF
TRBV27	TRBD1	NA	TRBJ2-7	TGTGCCAGCAGCCGCCTGGGACAGGGAGGTTACGAGCAGTACTTC	CASSRLGQGGYEQYF
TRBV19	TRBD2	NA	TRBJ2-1	TGTGCCAGTGGGGGGCGAGCTAGCGGGGTCTACAATGAGCAGTTCTTC	CASGGRASGVYNEQFF
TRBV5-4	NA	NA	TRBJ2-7	TGTGCCAGCAGCTTTAAGGTGGGTAGCGGCCACTACGAGCAGTACTTC	CASSFKVGSGHYEQYF
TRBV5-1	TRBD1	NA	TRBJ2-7	TGCGCCAGCAGACTGGGGATTGGACAGGGGGGTTACGAGCAGTACTTC	CASRLGIGQGGYEQYF
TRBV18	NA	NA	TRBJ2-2	TGTGCCAGCTCACTTCTGCCCGGGGACTTCGGCTTCACCGGGGAGCTGTTTTTT	CASSLLPGDFGFTGELFF
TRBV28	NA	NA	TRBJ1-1	TGTGCCAGCAGTTTTGGGCGGCAGGGGAACACTGAAGCTTTCTTT	CASSFGRQGNTEAFF
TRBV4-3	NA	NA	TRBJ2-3	TGCGCCAGCAGCCCAGGCCCCCTCCGGGGGGATACGCAGTATTTT	CASSPGPLRGDTQYF
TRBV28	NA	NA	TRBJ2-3	TGTGCCAGCAATTCGGGCCAGTCAGATACGCAGTATTTT	CASNSGQSDTQYF
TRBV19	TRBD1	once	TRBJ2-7	TGTGCCAGTAGAGTGACAGGGGTGAGCTCCTACGAGCAGTACTTC	CASRVTGVSSYEQYF
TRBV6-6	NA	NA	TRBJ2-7	TGTGCCAGCAGTGGAGTAACAGGGTCCCTCGATTACGAGCAGTACTTC	CASSGVTGSLDYEQYF
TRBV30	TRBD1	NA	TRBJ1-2	TGTGCCACCGACAGGGGGAAGGACTATGGCTACACCTTC	CATDRGKDYGYTF
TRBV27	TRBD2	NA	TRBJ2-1	TGTGCCAGCGGCGGGGAGGGTTGGCCCTCCAATGAGCAGTTCTTC	CASGGEGWPSNEQFF
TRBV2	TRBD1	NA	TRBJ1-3	TGTGCCAGCAGTGAATTCAGGGGGCAAGGAAACACCATATATTTT	CASSEFRGQGNTIYF
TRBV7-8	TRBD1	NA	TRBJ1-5	TGTGCCAGCAGCTTAGCTCGGGACAGCCGCAATCAGCCCCAGCATTTT	CASSLARDSRNQPQHF
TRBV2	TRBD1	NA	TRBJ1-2	TGTGCCAGCAGTGATGTTCCGGGACAGGGTAACTACACCTTC	CASSDVPGQGNYTF
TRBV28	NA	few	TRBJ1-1	TGTGCCAGCGGTGGGGGGACTGAAGCTTTCTTT	CASGGGTEAFF
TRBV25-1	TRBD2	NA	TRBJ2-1	TGTGCCAGCAGTGAATCCCTAGCGGGCAATTACAATGAGCAGTTCTTC	CASSESLAGNYNEQFF
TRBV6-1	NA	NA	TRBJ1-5	TGTGCCAGCATGGAGGGCAGGGCTAATCAGCCCCAGCATTTT	CASMEGRANQPQHF
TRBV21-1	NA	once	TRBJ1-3	TGTGCCAGCATCGCTGCAGGGCGTTCTGGAAACACCATATATTTT	CASIAAGRSGNTIYF
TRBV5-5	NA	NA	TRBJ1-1	TGTGCCAGCAGCTTGGGCACACTGAACACTGAAGCTTTCTTT	CASSLGTLNTEAFF
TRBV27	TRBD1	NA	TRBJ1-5	TGTGCCAGCAGCCGAGAGGGGTGGGACAGGGGGTACAATCAGCCCCAGCATTTT	CASSREGWDRGYNQPQHF
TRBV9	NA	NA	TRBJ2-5	TGTGCCAGCAGCGTAGCCCGAGGGGGTGGGCAAGAGACCCAGTACTTC	CASSVARGGGQETQYF
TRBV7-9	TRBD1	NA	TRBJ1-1	TGTGCCAGCAGACTTAATACAGGGGGCCCTGAAGCTTTCTTT	CASRLNTGGPEAFF
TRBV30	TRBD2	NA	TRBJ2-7	TGTGCCTGGAGGAGACTAGCGGGAGGCCCAGGGGAGCAGTACTTC	CAWRRLAGGPGEQYF
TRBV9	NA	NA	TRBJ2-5	TGTGCCAGCAGCGTAGCGGCCTGGGGGTCAGGGACCCAGTACTTC	CASSVAAWGSGTQYF
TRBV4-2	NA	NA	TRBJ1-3	TGTGCCAGCAGCCAAGATCCGGGGCAGGGTATAGCTCTAGGAAACACCATATATTTT	CASSQDPGQGIALGNTIYF
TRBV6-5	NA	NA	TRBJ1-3	TGTGCCAGCAGTCCCCCGGGCGGGGGCCGAAACACCATATATTTT	CASSPPGGGRNTIYF
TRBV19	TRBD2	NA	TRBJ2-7	TGTGCCAGTAGTATCCTAGCGGGGGCGAGCTACGAGCAGTACTTC	CASSILAGASYEQYF
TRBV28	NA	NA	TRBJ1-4	TGTGCCAGCAGTTTACCGGCGTCAGGGGCCGACCAATGGACTAATGAAAAACTGTTTTTT	CASSLPASGADQWTNEKLFF